This T cell receptor (beta chain) was sequenced for a study of OX40 agonist ivuxolimab in advanced cancers. Here immunoSEQ multiplex PCR was the method, and the copy in TCRdb shows in-frame clones only, minus some. The sample has roughly 36,000 clones, roughly 80% seen once; the top ten hold over 20%. The CDR3 extends over 17 amino acids. The rearrangement joins TRBV21-1 to TRBJ2-7; the table names TRBD2, a call not compared with the DNA. TRBV21-1 is a documented pseudogene. The source is an adult with an advanced solid tumor such as melanoma, head and neck, liver or kidney cancer. The sample consisted of CD4+ or CD8+ T cells sorted from blood, taken in a trial of the OX40 agonist ivuxolimab. The chain's CDR3 is CASSKARSGRHGREQYF. For the CDR3, the DNA is TGTGCCAGCAGCAAAGCGCGAAGCGGGAGGCACGGCCGCGAGCAGTACTTC.